Included here is one T cell receptor beta chain sequence, with context. What it recognizes is unknown. These data come from a study of identifying expanded T cells in peripheral blood. General observations from the study: Approximately 2-week clone count variance significantly increased as total template count grew. Differentially abundant clones: roughly 1.2 between replicates, 16.4 at approximately 14 days, around 20 at four.

Profiled with immunoSEQ multiplex PCR; TCRdb holds only in-frame clones, not every one. The repertoire holds 100,000 or so clones, with roughly 89% as singletons. Collection occurred without any documented infections or immune events in donors. Sequenced input: blood. This clonotype was sampled from a person aged 18 to 69 in good health.

CDR3 in DNA: TGTGCCAGCAGCCCGGGAAATTGGCGGGGGGCAGGCACCGGGGAGCTGTTTTTT. As protein: CASSPGNWRGAGTGELFF. V is TRBV5-4 and J is TRBJ2-2; 8 nucleotides match TRBD2. There are 18 residues in the CDR3. Germline V gene lookup returns CDR1 SGHNT and CDR2 YYREEE (reference sequence). The J segment lost 4 bases and the V segment lost 4 bases, leaving 15 bases of the junction unmatched.